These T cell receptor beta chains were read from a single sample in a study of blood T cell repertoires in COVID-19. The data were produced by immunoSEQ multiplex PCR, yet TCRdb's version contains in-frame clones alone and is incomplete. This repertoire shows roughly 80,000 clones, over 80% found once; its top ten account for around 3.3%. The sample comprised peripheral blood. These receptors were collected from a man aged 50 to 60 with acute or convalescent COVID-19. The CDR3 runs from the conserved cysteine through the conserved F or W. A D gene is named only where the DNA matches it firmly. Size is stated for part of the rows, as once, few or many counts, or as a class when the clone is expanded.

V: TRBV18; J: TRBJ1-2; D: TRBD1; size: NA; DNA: TGTGCCAGCTCACCAGGGCCGGGACAGGGGAAAGGCTACACCTTC; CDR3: CASSPGPGQGKGYTF
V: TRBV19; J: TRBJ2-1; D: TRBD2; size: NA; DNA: TGTGCCAGTAGTGATCCTAGCGGGGCGGCTATGAATGAGCAGTTCTTC; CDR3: CASSDPSGAAMNEQFF
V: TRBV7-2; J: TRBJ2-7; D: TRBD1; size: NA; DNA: TGTGCCAGCAGCCTCGGACAGGGGGGAATGGGGGAGCAGTACTTC; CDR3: CASSLGQGGMGEQYF
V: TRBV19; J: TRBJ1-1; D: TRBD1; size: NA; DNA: TGTGCCAGTAGAATTACAGGGGGATGGACTGAAGCTTTCTTT; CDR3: CASRITGGWTEAFF
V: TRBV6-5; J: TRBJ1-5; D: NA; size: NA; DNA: TGTGCCAGCAGTTCCCAAATCAATCAGCCCCAGCATTTT; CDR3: CASSSQINQPQHF
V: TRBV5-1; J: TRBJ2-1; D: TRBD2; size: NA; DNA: TGCGCCAGCAGCTTGGAAGGGACTAGCTACAATGAGCAGTTCTTC; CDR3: CASSLEGTSYNEQFF
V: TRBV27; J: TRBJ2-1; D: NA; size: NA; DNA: TGTGCCAGCGGGCGGGGAGAGCGGGCCAATGAGCAGTTCTTC; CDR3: CASGRGERANEQFF
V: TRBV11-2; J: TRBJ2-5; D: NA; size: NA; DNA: TGTGCCAGCACCACAGGGTCCCAAGAGACCCAGTACTTC; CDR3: CASTTGSQETQYF
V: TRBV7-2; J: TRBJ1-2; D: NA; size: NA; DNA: TGTGCCAGCAGCTTAGACAGCCCCCGTGGCTACACCTTC; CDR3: CASSLDSPRGYTF
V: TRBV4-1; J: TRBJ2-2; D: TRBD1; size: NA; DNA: TGCGCCAGCAGCCAGAAGGACAGGCTGAACACCGGGGAGCTGTTTTTT; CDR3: CASSQKDRLNTGELFF
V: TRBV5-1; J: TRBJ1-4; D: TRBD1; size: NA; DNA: TGCGCCAGCAGCTCGACCGGGACAGGGGGCGAAAAACTGTTTTTT; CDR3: CASSSTGTGGEKLFF
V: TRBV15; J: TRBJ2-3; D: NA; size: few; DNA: TGTGCCACCAGCAGAGTTACAGGGATCACAGATACGCAGTATTTT; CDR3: CATSRVTGITDTQYF
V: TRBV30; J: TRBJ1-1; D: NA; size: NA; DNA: TGTGCCTGGAGTCCCCAGAACACTGAAGCTTTCTTT; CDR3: CAWSPQNTEAFF
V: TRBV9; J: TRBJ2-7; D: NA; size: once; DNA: TGTGCCAGCAGCGTCTCTTCAAGCGGCTACGAGCAGTACTTC; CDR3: CASSVSSSGYEQYF
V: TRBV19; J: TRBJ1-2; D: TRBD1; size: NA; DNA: TGTGCCAGTAGTCCCCCTCAGGGGGCGCGGGATGGCTACACCTTC; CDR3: CASSPPQGARDGYTF
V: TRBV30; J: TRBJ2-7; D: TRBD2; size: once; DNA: TGTGCCTGGGAAAGACTAGCGGGTTACGAGCAGTACTTC; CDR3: CAWERLAGYEQYF
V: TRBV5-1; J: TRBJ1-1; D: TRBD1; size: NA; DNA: TGCGCCAGCAGCTTGACCGGGACAGGGGATATGAACACTGAAGCTTTCTTT; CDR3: CASSLTGTGDMNTEAFF
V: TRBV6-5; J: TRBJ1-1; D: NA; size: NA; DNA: TGTGCCAGCAGTTCCACAGGTATCCTGAACACTGAAGCTTTCTTT; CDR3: CASSSTGILNTEAFF
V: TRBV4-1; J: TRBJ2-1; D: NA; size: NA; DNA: TGCGCCAGCAGCTTCCGACAGGACTCCTACAATGAGCAGTTCTTC; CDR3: CASSFRQDSYNEQFF
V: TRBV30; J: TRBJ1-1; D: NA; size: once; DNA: TGTGCCTGGAGCGGACAGAACACTGAAGCTTTCTTT; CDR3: CAWSGQNTEAFF
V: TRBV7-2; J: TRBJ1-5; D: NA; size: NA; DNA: TGTGCCAGCAGCCTAGTGTCGGGGGATCAGCCCCAGCATTTT; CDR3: CASSLVSGDQPQHF
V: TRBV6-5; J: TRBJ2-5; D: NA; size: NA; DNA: TGTGCCAGCAGTTACTCGGCCAGCCAAGAGACCCAGTACTTC; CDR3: CASSYSASQETQYF
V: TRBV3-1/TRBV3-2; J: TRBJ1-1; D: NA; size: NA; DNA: TGTGCCAGCAGCCTCGCGGTTGGAGGGGCGAACACTGAAGCTTTCTTT; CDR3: CASSLAVGGANTEAFF
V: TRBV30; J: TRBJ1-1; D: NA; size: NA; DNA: TGTGCCTGGAGCCTTGGGGGGAGGAACACTGAAGCTTTCTTT; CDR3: CAWSLGGRNTEAFF
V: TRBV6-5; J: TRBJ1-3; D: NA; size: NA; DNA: TGTGCCAGCAGTTACGACGGTCTCAGGGGAAACACCATATATTTT; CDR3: CASSYDGLRGNTIYF
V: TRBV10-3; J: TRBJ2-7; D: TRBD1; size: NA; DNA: TGTGCCATCGGGGGACAGGCCGACTACGAGCAGTACTTC; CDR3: CAIGGQADYEQYF
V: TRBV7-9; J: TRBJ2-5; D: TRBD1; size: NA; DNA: TGTGCCAGCAGCTTAGGACGACAGGGGGACCAAGAGACCCAGTACTTC; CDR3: CASSLGRQGDQETQYF
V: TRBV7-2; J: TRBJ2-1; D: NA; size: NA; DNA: TGTGCCAGCAGCCCCGGACTACCAGGGAATGAGCAGTTCTTC; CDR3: CASSPGLPGNEQFF
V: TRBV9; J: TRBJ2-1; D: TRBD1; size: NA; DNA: TGTGCCAGCAGCGTATGTAGGGACAGGGATGAGCATGAGCAGTTCTTC; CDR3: CASSVCRDRDEHEQFF
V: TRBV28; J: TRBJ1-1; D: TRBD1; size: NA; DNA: TGTGCCAGTAAAGGAGGACAGGTGAACACTGAAGCTTTCTTT; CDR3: CASKGGQVNTEAFF
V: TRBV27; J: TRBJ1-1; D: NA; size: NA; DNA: TGTGCCAGCAGTTTATTTGCTTCAACGAGCACTGAAGCTTTCTTT; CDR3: CASSLFASTSTEAFF
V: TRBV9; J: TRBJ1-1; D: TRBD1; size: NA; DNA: TGTGCCAGCAGCATATCCGGGACAGGGGGCCTTCAAGACACTGAAGCTTTCTTT; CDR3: CASSISGTGGLQDTEAFF
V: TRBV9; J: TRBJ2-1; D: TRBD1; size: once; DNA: TGTGCCAGCAGGCCGTGGACAGGGATCTCCAATGAGCAGTTCTTC; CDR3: CASRPWTGISNEQFF
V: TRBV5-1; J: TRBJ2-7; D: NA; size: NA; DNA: TGCGCCAGCAGTTCGATGCAGGGTTCCCTCTACGAGCAGTACTTC; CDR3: CASSSMQGSLYEQYF
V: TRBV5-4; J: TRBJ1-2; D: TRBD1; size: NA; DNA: TGTGCCAGCAGCCCTGAGGGGGGACAGGGATTCTATGGCTACACCTTC; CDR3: CASSPEGGQGFYGYTF
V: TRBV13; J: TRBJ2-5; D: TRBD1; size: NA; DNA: TGTGCCAGCAGCTCTAGGGACAGGGGGCAGGAAGAGACCCAGTACTTC; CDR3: CASSSRDRGQEETQYF
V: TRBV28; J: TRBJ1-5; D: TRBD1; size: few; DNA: TGTGCCAGCAGTTTTTTAGGGGGCGCGGAGCAGCCCCAGCATTTT; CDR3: CASSFLGGAEQPQHF
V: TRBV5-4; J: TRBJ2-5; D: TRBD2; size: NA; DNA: TGTGCCAGCAGCTTGGGGACTAGCGGGGTAAAAGAGACCCAGTACTTC; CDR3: CASSLGTSGVKETQYF
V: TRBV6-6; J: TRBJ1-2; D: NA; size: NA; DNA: TGTGCCAGCAGCTATAGGAAAGACATCCCCCCCTATGGCTACACCTTC; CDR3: CASSYRKDIPPYGYTF
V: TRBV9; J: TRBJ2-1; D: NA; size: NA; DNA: TGTGCCAGCAGCGTATCAAGTACGGTCGACAATGAGCAGTTCTTC; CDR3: CASSVSSTVDNEQFF
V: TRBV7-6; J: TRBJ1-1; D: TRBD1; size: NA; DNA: TGTGCCAGCAGCGTGGACAGGGGCGGAAAAACTGAAGCTTTCTTT; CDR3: CASSVDRGGKTEAFF
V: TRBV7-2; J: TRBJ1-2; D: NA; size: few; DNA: TGTGCCAGCAGCCAAGGACTGGTGGTTCCCTATGGCTACACCTTC; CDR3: CASSQGLVVPYGYTF
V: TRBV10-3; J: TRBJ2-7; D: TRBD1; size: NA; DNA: TGTGCCATCGGGAAGGGGGCCCCGCCCTACGAGCAGTACTTC; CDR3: CAIGKGAPPYEQYF
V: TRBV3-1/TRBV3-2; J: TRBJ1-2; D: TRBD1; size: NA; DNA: TGTGCCAGCAGACTCGGGACAGGGGGTCGCGGCTACACCTTC; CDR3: CASRLGTGGRGYTF
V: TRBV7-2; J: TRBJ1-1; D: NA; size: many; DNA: TGTGCCAGCAGCTTATTCCCCTTACAGCTGGAGGGTGAAGCTTTCTTT; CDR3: CASSLFPLQLEGEAFF
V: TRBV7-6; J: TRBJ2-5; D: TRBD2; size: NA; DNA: TGTGCCAGCAGCTTACTAGCGGGAGGGGAAGAGACCCAGTACTTC; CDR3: CASSLLAGGEETQYF
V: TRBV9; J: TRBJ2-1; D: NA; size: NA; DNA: TGTGCCAGCAGCAAGAGGACTACTGGGGATGAGCAGTTCTTC; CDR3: CASSKRTTGDEQFF
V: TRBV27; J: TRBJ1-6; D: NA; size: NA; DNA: TGTGCCAGCAGTTCCAGGGATTATTCACCCCTCCACTTT; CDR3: CASSSRDYSPLHF
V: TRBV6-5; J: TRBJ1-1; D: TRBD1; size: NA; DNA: TGTGCCAGCAGCCACGACAGGGGCACTGAAGCTTTCTTT; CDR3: CASSHDRGTEAFF
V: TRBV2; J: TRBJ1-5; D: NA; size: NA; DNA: TGTGCCAGCATGGACAGCATCCACATTAGCAATCAGCCCCAGCATTTT; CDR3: CASMDSIHISNQPQHF
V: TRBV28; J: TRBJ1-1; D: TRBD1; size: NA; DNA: TGTGCCAGCAGTTTATGGGACAGGGGAGCTTTCTTT; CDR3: CASSLWDRGAFF
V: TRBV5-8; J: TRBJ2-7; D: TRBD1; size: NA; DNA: TGTGCCAGCAGCGCCGACAGGGGGCGTTACGAGCAGTACTTC; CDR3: CASSADRGRYEQYF
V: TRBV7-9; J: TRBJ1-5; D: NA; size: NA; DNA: TGTGCCAGCAGCCCCCTAGGGGGCAATCAGCCCCAGCATTTT; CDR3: CASSPLGGNQPQHF
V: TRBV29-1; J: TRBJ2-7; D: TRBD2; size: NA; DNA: TGCAGCGTTGCTAGCGGGTTCGCCTACGAGCAGTACTTC; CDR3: CSVASGFAYEQYF
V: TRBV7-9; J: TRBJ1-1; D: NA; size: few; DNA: TGTGCCAGCAGCCCCCAGGGTGTTGGCACTGAAGCTTTCTTT; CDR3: CASSPQGVGTEAFF
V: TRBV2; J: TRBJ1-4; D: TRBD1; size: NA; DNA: TGTGCCACCAAGATGTGGACAGGGGTCGAAAAACTGTTTTTT; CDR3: CATKMWTGVEKLFF
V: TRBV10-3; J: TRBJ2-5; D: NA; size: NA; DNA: TGTGCCATCAGTGAGGTGGGCTCCAGGGCCCAAGAGACCCAGTACTTC; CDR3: CAISEVGSRAQETQYF
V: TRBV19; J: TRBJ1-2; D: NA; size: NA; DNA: TGTGCCAGTAGTACCACACAGGGTTCCCTCTATGGCTACACCTTC; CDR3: CASSTTQGSLYGYTF
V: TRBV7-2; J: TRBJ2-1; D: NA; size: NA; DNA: TGTGCCAGCAGCTTAAGTTGGGGGCCAGGGTTCTTC; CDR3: CASSLSWGPGFF
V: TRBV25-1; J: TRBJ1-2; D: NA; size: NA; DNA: TGTGCCAGCAGTGAACAGGCCGGTGGGGGGGCGCTTGGCTACACCTTC; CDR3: CASSEQAGGGALGYTF